This T cell receptor (beta chain) was found in a study of T cells in Graves' hyperthyroidism and ophthalmopathy. Looking at the study overall: Peripheral blood draws took place at initial diagnosis, ahead of any treatment. Study results and caveats: Ophthalmopathy got predicted by the model a median approximately 6.4 months before its onset.

Extraction of PBMCs used 7.5 to 10 ml of fresh peripheral blood. The germline V gene encodes CDR1 SGHVS and CDR2 FQNEAQ. CDR3 size: 16 residues. RNA transcripts yielded amplified TCR beta CDR3 regions. A set of HTBI primers served as the primers for a first-round RT-PCR of the TCR CDR3. TCRdb redid the calling of the multiplex PCR reads with MiXCR, one entry per CDR3 protein. Here the sample spans more than 300,000 distinct CDR3 sequences, roughly 20% being singletons. Details on this clonotype: Its antigen is still unknown. Germline is not matched at one junction end, which may reflect a read error.

The clonotype comes from a man between 18 and 35 years old with Graves' ophthalmopathy. The sequencing sample was made of blood. The chain has TRBV7-8 and TRBJ2-5; 7 nucleotides align to TRBD2. The CDR3 nucleotides are TGTGCCGGCAGTCGTGTGGGCGGGGGAAAACAAGAGACCCAGTACTTC. Protein sequence: CAGSRVGGGKQETQYF.